Below, 27 T cell receptor beta chains from the same sample are listed, as sequenced in a study of response to subunit inactivated influenza vaccine. MiXCR, applied by TCRdb to the RT-PCR reads, yields one record per CDR3 protein. This sample carries 600,000 to 850,000 distinct CDR3 sequences, less than 15% of them seen once, and the ten largest clones take 7.6%. Sequencing used PBMCs from blood, obtained 14 to 15 days before vaccination. Receptors originate from a man over 45 who received an inactivated influenza vaccine.

This clonotype was counted at least ten times. The chain couples TRBV12-3 or TRBV12-4 to TRBJ2-2, with 11 bases that match TRBD1. This CDR3 spans 16 amino acids. The trim removed 6 bases at V and 4 bases at J, leaving 7 bases unmatched. The CDR3 is CASRRPGQGVTGELFF. In DNA, the CDR3 is TGTGCCAGCAGAAGACCGGGACAGGGGGTCACCGGGGAGCTGTTTTTT.

The V gene is TRBV11-2, the J gene TRBJ2-5; D unresolved. Germline V gene sequence: CDR1 SGHAT, CDR2 FQNNGV. This CDR3 comprises 13 residues. V was clipped by 5 bases and J by 5 bases, with 12 bases between them. CDR3 sequence (DNA): TGTGCCAGCAGCCCTTTTCCGTTGGAGACCCAGTACTTC. Its translation: CASSPFPLETQYF.

The table lists this clonotype with a few counts. The chain carries TRBV7-2 and TRBJ2-2; D is perhaps TRBD1 (5 bases). Trimming stripped 8 bases from V and 6 bases from J, with 13 bases between. The germline CDR1 and CDR2 sequences are SGHTA and FQGNSA. The CDR3 length is 13 residues. CDR3 in amino acids: CASGGAGAGELFF. The CDR3 nucleotides read TGTGCCAGCGGTGGGGCAGGAGCCGGGGAGCTGTTTTTT.

This clonotype was counted many times. Here the CDR3 reads CSVDEGRYRNTEAFF. CDR3 sequence (DNA): TGCAGCGTTGATGAGGGCAGATACCGGAACACTGAAGCTTTCTTT. V is TRBV29-1 and J is TRBJ1-1; D not resolved. Germline assignment: CDR1 SQVTM and CDR2 ANQGSEA. The V gene lost 3 bases and the J gene lost 1 base, with 15 bases spanning the gap. CDR3 length: 15 amino acids. Supplemented by reference TRBV29-1 and TRBJ1-1, the full variable domain reads SAVISQKPSRDICQRGTSLTIQCQVDSQVTMMFWYRQQPGQSLTLIATANQGSEATYESGFVIDKFPISRPNLTFSTLTVSNMSPEDSSIYLCSVDEGRYRNTEAFFGQGTRLTVV.

This clonotype was seen a handful of times. V gene TRBV4-2 combines with J gene TRBJ1-4; D is possibly TRBD1 (6 bases). Trimming shortened V by 3 bases and J by 5 bases, and 16 bases separated the two germline ends. Per the germline V gene, CDR1 is LGHNA and CDR2 is YNFKEQ. CDR3 size: 16 residues. The CDR3 sequence is CASSQRTGTPNEKLFF. CDR3 sequence (DNA): TGTGCCAGCAGCCAGAGAACAGGGACTCCGAATGAAAAACTGTTTTTT.

Many counts were recorded for this clonotype. This chain joins TRBV11-2 and TRBJ1-3; weak D call: TRBD1 (5 bases). V was shortened by 3 bases and J by 0 bases, with 12 bases between the two germline ends. CDR1 is SGHAT and CDR2 is FQNNGV in the germline V gene. The CDR3 has 16 residues. CDR3 in DNA: TGTGCCAGCAGCTTGGGCAGGGTCGACTCTGGAAACACCATATATTTT. This encodes CASSLGRVDSGNTIYF.

This clonotype was picked up many times. The rearrangement joins TRBV27 to TRBJ2-3, with TRBD2 matching over 12 bases. CDR3 length equals 16 residues. Trimming at V came to 6 bases and at J to 3 bases, leaving 7 bases not matched to a gene. CDR1 and CDR2 (germline): MNHEY, SMNVEV (reference sequence). The CDR3 DNA follows: TGTGCCAGCAGGAAGACTAGCGGGAGACGTACAGATACGCAGTATTTT. Encoded protein: CASRKTSGRRTDTQYF.

This clonotype was counted between two and nine times. This CDR3 is missing its conserved last phenylalanine or tryptophan, likely due to a read error. Because the CDR3's place on the DNA is in doubt, the DNA is left out and the CDR3 is given as listed by TCRdb. The chain employs TRBV12-3 or TRBV12-4 and TRBJ2-1; the table's D call TRBD2 went unverified against the DNA. The CDR3 is 12 residues long, ends included. The chain's CDR3 is CASSLISGGPRI.

The genes are TRBV19 and TRBJ2-1, with 7 positions matching TRBD1. After removal of 3 bases from V and 8 bases from J, the junction contained 7 bases not matched to a gene. Per germline, CDR1 LNHDA and CDR2 SQIVND (reference sequence). This CDR3 has 14 residues. CDR3 sequence reads: CASSIRQGSDEQFF. The CDR3 DNA follows: TGTGCCAGTAGTATCCGACAGGGTAGCGATGAGCAGTTCTTC.

This clonotype has just a few counts. V usage is TRBV20-1 and J usage is TRBJ2-3, with 10 bases matching TRBD2. The ends lost 6 bases at V and 6 bases at J; junction bases unmatched: 12. CDR1 and CDR2 (germline): DFQATT, SNEGSKA (reference sequence). The length of the CDR3 is 15 residues. The CDR3 sequence: CSAVSGLAIADTQYF. The DNA of the CDR3 is TGCAGTGCCGTATCGGGACTAGCGATAGCGGATACGCAGTATTTT.

This rearrangement joins TRBV11-1 to TRBJ2-1; 8 bases map to TRBD1. The ends lost 5 bases at V and 6 bases at J; junction bases unmatched: 9. The CDR3 is 15 amino acids. The germline CDR1 and CDR2 sequences are SGHAT and FQDESV (reference sequence). The CDR3 coding sequence is TGTGCCAGCAGCACGACCGGGACAGGAGTCAATGAGCAGTTCTTC. This gives the protein CASSTTGTGVNEQFF.

Only a few counts were recorded for this clonotype. The CDR3 bases are TGTGCCAGCAGCTTAGCAAAAGTGGGTTCACCCCTCCACTTT. This sequence encodes CASSLAKVGSPLHF. This sequence joins TRBV7-8 and TRBJ1-6; D not certain. Germline V CDR1 and CDR2: SGHVS, FQNEAQ. The CDR3 length is 14 residues. V was pared by 0 bases and J by 9 bases, with 9 bases between.

This clonotype was observed at least ten times. This rearrangement joins TRBV4-3 to TRBJ2-1, with D maybe TRBD1 (6 bases). Trimming took 0 bases from V and 2 from J, leaving 8 bases between them. Germline CDR1 reads LGHNA; CDR2 reads YSLEER. The CDR3 covers 15 residues. CDR3 DNA: TGCGCCAGCAGCCAAGATTGGACAGCCTACAATGAGCAGTTCTTC. Translation: CASSQDWTAYNEQFF.

The J gene is TRBJ2-7, the V gene TRBV5-1; unclear D gene. The V and J ends lost 0 bases and 0 bases respectively, with 10 bases between them. The CDR3 is made up of 15 amino acids. Germline V gene sequence: CDR1 SGHRS, CDR2 YFSETQ. The CDR3 protein is CASSLAAATSYEQYF. In DNA, the CDR3 is TGCGCCAGCAGCTTGGCCGCGGCCACCTCCTACGAGCAGTACTTC.

Remarks on this clonotype: One end of the junction fails to match germline, which may point to a read error. The CDR3 sequence: CASSLTGTRVF. Written as DNA, the CDR3 is TGTGCCAGCAGCCTCACAGGGACCCGGGTCTTC. The rearrangement links TRBV7-2 to TRBJ2-1, with a weak D call TRBD1 (6 bases). The germline V gene has CDR1 SGHTA and CDR2 FQGNSA. The CDR3 is made up of 11 amino acids. The full variable domain, in which reference TRBV7-2 and TRBJ2-1 provide the parts outside the CDR3, is GAGVSQSPSNKVTEKGKDVELRCDPISGHTALYWYRQSLGQGLEFLIYFQGNSAPDKSGLPSDRFSAERTGGSVSTLTIQRTQQEDSAVYLCASSLTGTRVFGPGTRLTVL.

The chain carries TRBV12-3 or TRBV12-4 and TRBJ2-5, with 9 bases matching TRBD2. V lost 8 bases and J lost 2; bases outside the gene matches: 3. The CDR3 sequence is 13 residues long. The CDR3 coding sequence is TGTGCCAGCCGACTAGCGGTACAAGAGACCCAGTACTTC. This sequence encodes CASRLAVQETQYF.

The chain employs TRBV12-3 or TRBV12-4 and TRBJ1-4; no clear D gene. V shed 3 bases and J shed 5 bases, with 7 bases lying between them. The CDR3 loop spans 13 amino acids. CDR3 amino acids: CASSFPRNEKLFF. The CDR3 nucleotides read TGTGCCAGCAGTTTCCCCAGAAATGAAAAACTGTTTTTT.

This clonotype was counted many times. The rearrangement uses TRBV9 and TRBJ2-5; 9 bases agree with TRBD1. The V segment lost 4 bases and the J segment 5 bases; nucleotides outside the gene matches: 9. CDR3 length equals 15 residues. Germline V gives CDR1 SGDLS, CDR2 YYNGEE. The CDR3 reads CASSIGTGFGETQYF. The CDR3 nucleotides are TGTGCCAGCAGCATCGGGACAGGGTTTGGGGAGACCCAGTACTTC.

As concerns this clonotype: At one end the junction does not follow the germline gene, possibly because of a read error. The V and J genes are TRBV10-2 and TRBJ1-1; weak D call: TRBD1 (5 bases). The CDR3 contains 14 residues. Germline V gives CDR1 WSHSY, CDR2 SAAADI. DNA of the CDR3: TGCGCCAGCAGTGTCGGGGGTATGAAAACTGAAGCTTTCTTT. Residues: CASSVGGMKTEAFF.

Comments on this clonotype: A single base separates this from a much larger clone, so it may be a read error. The CDR3 bases are TGTGCCAGCAGTTACGTCGACAGTTACAATGAGCAGATCTTC. Amino acid sequence: CASSYVDSYNEQIF. V usage is TRBV12-3 or TRBV12-4 and J usage is TRBJ2-1, with TRBD1 as a possible D gene (5 bases). There are 14 residues in the CDR3.

This clonotype was observed a handful of times. This chain's CDR3 is CASSLAGTSGGPYYEQYF. As DNA, the CDR3 is TGCGCCAGCAGCTTGGCTGGGACTAGCGGGGGACCGTACTACGAGCAGTACTTC. The chain couples TRBV5-1 to TRBJ2-7; TRBD2 matches at 14 bases. V lost 0 bases to trimming and J lost 3 bases; unmatched junction nucleotides: 8. This CDR3 is built from 18 residues. Germline CDR1 SGHRS, CDR2 YFSETQ.

This clonotype was seen more than once but under ten times. The chain joins TRBV7-9 to TRBJ2-3, with D perhaps matching TRBD2 (6 bases). V lost 4 bases and J lost 2, with 19 bases in between. The CDR3 covers 17 residues. Germline V CDR1 and CDR2: SEHNR, FQNEAQ (reference sequence). The CDR3 sequence: CASSSVGGGGITDTQYF. The CDR3 nucleotides are TGTGCCAGCAGCTCCGTGGGAGGAGGTGGGATCACAGATACGCAGTATTTT.

This clonotype has just a few counts. The V gene is TRBV4-2, the J gene TRBJ2-2; D gene uncertain. Trimming stripped 0 bases from V and 4 bases from J, with 15 bases between. The CDR3 spans 17 residues. CDR1 LGHNA and CDR2 YNFKEQ come from the germline V gene. The CDR3 is CASSQDPPERGTGELFF. Written as DNA, the CDR3 is TGTGCCAGCAGCCAAGATCCTCCCGAACGCGGCACCGGGGAGCTGTTTTTT.

This clonotype was seen only a few times. The V call is TRBV5-1, the J call TRBJ2-1; D is unclear. From germline, CDR1 is SGHRS and CDR2 YFSETQ. V dropped 0 bases and J dropped 10 bases, with 11 bases sitting between them. CDR3 length: 13 residues. The CDR3 nucleotides are TGCGCCAGCAGCTTGGTTCTGGCCGAGGAGCAGTTCTTC. Its protein is CASSLVLAEEQFF.

This clonotype was found many times. DNA for the CDR3: TGTGCCAGCAGCTTAGAAGGGGTTAGGAGCAATCAGCCCCAGCATTTT. Its protein is CASSLEGVRSNQPQHF. V gene TRBV7-2 combines with J gene TRBJ1-5; maybe TRBD1 (5 bases). This CDR3 comprises 16 residues. Trimming removed 1 base from V and 1 base from J, with 11 bases in between. Germline values: CDR1 SGHTA, CDR2 FQGNSA.

V usage is TRBV2 and J usage is TRBJ2-1, with 8 bases matching TRBD2. The CDR3 runs to 14 residues. V shed 8 bases and J 2 bases; nucleotides not matched to a gene: 5. Looked up from germline, CDR1 is SNHLY and CDR2 is FYNNEI. CDR3 sequence: CASSARGAYNEQFF. DNA for the CDR3: TGTGCCAGCTCAGCGCGGGGGGCCTACAATGAGCAGTTCTTC.

The chain joins TRBV7-8 to TRBJ2-3; 11 positions match TRBD1. The germline V gene encodes CDR1 SGHVS and CDR2 FQNEAQ. The CDR3 is 16 residues long. With V trimmed by 5 bases and J by 2 bases, 6 bases remained unmatched. CDR3 nucleotides: TGTGCCAGCAGCCCCGGGACAGGGGGATTCACAGATACGCAGTATTTT. Its protein is CASSPGTGGFTDTQYF. Together with reference TRBV7-8 and TRBJ2-3, the CDR3 gives the full variable domain: GAGVSQSPRYKVAKRGQDVALRCDPISGHVSLFWYQQALGQGPEFLTYFQNEAQLDKSGLPSDRFFAERPEGSVSTLKIQRTQQEDSAVYLCASSPGTGGFTDTQYFGPGTRLTVL.